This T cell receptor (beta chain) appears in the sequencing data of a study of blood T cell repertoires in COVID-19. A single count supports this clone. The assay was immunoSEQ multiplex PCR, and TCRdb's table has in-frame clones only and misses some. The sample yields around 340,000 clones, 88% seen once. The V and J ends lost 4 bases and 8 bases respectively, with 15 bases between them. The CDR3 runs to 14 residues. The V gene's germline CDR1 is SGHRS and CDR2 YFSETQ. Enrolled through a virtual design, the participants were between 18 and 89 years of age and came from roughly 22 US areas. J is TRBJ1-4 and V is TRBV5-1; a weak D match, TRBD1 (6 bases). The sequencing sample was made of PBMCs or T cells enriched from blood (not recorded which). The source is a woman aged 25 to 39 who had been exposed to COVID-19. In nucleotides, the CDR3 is TGCGCCAGCAGCCCCTGGGGGCTGGACGAAAAACTGTTTTTT. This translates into CASSPWGLDEKLFF.